This TCR beta chain was captured in a study of T cells in Graves' hyperthyroidism and ophthalmopathy. Hyperthyroidism in the patients, aged 18 to 65, was newly diagnosed and under 2 months in duration. The study based diagnoses on clinical symptoms, serum thyroxine and TRAb, thyroid ultrasound and orbital computed tomography. PBMCs were sourced from approximately 9 ml fresh peripheral blood. Germline values: CDR1 MNHNS, CDR2 SASEGT. Trimming took off 1 base at V and 6 bases at J, with 16 bases between the two ends. There are 15 residues in the CDR3. Notes on the study in general: Researchers report that a 13 V-J model separated ophthalmopathy from stable hyperthyroidism.

Authors of the study amplified TCR beta CDR3 regions from RNA transcripts. HTBI primers were the set used in a first-round RT-PCR of the TCR CDR3. From the multiplex PCR reads, TCRdb called clonotypes with MiXCR, one entry per CDR3 protein. The data hold a few hundred thousand distinct CDR3 sequences, with 14% to 15% observed a single time. Worth noting for this clonotype: Its antigen remains unknown.

This clonotype originated in a woman aged 25 to 39 with Graves' hyperthyroidism. The sequenced sample consisted of blood. This chain uses TRBV6-1 with TRBJ2-7, with D perhaps matching TRBD2 (7 bases). DNA for the CDR3: TGTGCCAGCAGTGAAGGGGGGGGCGGGAGAGGCGAGCAGTACTTC. This codes for CASSEGGGGRGEQYF.